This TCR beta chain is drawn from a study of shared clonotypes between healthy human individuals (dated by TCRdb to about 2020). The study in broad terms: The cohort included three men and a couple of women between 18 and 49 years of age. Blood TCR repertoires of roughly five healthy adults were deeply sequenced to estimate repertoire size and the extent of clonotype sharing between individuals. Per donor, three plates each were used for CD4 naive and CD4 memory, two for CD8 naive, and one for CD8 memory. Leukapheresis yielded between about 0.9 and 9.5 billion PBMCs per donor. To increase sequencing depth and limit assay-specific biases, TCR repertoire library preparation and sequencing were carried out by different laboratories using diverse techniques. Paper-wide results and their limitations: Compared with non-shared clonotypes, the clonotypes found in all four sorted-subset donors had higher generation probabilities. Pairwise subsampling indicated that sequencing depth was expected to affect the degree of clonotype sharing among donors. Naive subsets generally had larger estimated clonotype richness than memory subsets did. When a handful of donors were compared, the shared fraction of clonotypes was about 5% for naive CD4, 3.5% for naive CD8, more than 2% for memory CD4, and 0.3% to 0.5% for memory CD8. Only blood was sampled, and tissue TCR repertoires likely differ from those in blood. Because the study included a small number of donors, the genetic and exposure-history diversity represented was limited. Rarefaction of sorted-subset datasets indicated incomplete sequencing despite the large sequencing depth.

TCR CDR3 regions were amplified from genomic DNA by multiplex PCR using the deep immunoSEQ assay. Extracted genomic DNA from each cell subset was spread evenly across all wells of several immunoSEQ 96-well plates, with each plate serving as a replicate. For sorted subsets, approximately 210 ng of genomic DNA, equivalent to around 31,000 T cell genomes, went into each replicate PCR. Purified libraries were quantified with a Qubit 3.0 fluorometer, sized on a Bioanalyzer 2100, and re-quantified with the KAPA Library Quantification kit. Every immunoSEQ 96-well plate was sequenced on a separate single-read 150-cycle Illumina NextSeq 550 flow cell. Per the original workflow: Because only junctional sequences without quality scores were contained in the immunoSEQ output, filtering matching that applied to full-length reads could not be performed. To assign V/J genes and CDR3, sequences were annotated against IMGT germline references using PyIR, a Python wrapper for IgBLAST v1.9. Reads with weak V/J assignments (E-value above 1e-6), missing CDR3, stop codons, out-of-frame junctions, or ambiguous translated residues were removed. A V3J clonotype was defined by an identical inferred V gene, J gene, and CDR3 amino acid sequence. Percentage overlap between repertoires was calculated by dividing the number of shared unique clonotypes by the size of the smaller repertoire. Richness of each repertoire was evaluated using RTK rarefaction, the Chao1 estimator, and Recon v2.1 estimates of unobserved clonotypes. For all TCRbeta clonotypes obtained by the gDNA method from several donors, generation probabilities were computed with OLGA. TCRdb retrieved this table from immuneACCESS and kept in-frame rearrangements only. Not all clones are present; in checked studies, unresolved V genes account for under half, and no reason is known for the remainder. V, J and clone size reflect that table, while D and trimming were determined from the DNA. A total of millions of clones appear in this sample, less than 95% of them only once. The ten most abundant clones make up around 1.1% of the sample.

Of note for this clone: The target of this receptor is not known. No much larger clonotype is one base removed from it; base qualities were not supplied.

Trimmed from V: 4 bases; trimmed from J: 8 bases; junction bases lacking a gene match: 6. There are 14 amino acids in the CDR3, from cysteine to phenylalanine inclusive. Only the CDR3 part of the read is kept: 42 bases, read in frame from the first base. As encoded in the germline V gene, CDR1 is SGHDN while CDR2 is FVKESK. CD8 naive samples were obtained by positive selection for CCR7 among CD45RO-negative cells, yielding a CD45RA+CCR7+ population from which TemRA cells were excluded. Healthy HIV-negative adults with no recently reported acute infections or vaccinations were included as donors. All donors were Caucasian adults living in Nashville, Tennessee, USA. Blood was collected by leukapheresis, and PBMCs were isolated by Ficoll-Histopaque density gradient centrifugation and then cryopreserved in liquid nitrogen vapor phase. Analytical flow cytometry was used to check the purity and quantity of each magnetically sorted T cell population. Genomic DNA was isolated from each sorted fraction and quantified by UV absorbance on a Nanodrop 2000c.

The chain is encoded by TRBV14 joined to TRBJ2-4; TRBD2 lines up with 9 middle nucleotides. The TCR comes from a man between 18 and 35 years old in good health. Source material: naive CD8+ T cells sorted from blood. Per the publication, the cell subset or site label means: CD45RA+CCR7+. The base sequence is TGTGCCAGCAGCCTGGGACTAGCCACGGACATTCAGTACTTC. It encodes CASSLGLATDIQYF.